These 21 T cell receptor beta chains were sequenced from one sample in a study of cytomegalovirus exposure and HLA in healthy donors (dated by TCRdb to 2017 to 2019). The protocol used for the library was the immunoSEQ multiplex PCR assay. A mixture of 60 forward primers for TCR Vbeta segments and 13 reverse primers for TCR Jbeta segments was used in the multiplex PCR. Here the immuneACCESS table is served through TCRdb, limited to in-frame sequences with V and J called. Missing clones are a known gap in these copies; in checked studies unresolved V genes cover under half, and the rest lacks a known reason. The sample profile shows about 180,000 clones; around 74% of them were found once. The ten top clones hold 2.5% to 3.5% of the sample. The source material was PBMCs. The receptors stem from a male donor in good health and CMV-seronegative.

This clone was seen only once. One junction end does not reproduce the germline sequence, and a read error may be involved. The chain combines TRBV7-9 with TRBJ2-7; unclear D gene. This CDR3 has 11 amino acids. Germline V lookup: CDR1 SEHNR, CDR2 FQNEAQ (reference sequence). The DNA of the CDR3 is TGTTCCAGCAGCCCTCGCGACGAGCAGTACTTC. Protein product: CSSSPRDEQYF.

V and J are TRBV6-6 and TRBJ1-1; D remains ambiguous. The CDR3 covers 14 residues. Trimming took 5 bases from V and 1 from J, leaving 11 bases between them. CDR1 is MNHNY and CDR2 is SVGAGI in the germline V gene (reference sequence). Written as DNA, the CDR3 is TGTGCCAGCAGTCCTAGGGCGGGGAACACTGAAGCTTTCTTT. It is translated as CASSPRAGNTEAFF.

The chain is built from TRBV6-1 and TRBJ1-6, with D perhaps matching TRBD1 (6 bases). Germline V CDR1 and CDR2: MNHNS, SASEGT. Trimming left V 4 bases short and J 8 bases short, with 15 bases between. This CDR3 region has 15 residues. CDR3 DNA sequence: TGTGCCAGCAGTGGTAGGACAGTTGGGGATTCACCCCTCCACTTT. It yields the protein CASSGRTVGDSPLHF.

The gene calls are TRBV30 and TRBJ1-4; 8 positions agree with TRBD1. This CDR3 comprises 15 residues. CDR1 and CDR2 (germline): GTSNPN, SVGIG (reference sequence). J lost 8 bases, V lost 4 bases, and 12 bases had no gene match. Written as DNA, the CDR3 is TGTGCCTGGACTGAACAGGGGGTCTTCTCGGAAAAACTGTTTTTT. As protein: CAWTEQGVFSEKLFF.

The count of this clone is one. The V gene is TRBV5-1, the J gene TRBJ1-2, with D maybe TRBD1 (6 bases). The V and J ends lost 4 bases and 3 bases respectively, with 13 bases between them. The CDR3 sequence is 14 residues long. Germline V gives CDR1 SGHRS, CDR2 YFSETQ. CDR3 DNA: TGCGCCAGCAGCCCTGGACAGAACCACTATGGCTACACCTTC. It encodes CASSPGQNHYGYTF.

This clone appeared a few times. The rearrangement uses TRBV7-2 and TRBJ1-2; D remains unclear. The CDR3 has 14 residues. Germline V lookup: CDR1 SGHTA, CDR2 FQGNSA. Deletions cut 4 bases from V and 6 bases from J, with 15 bases between. In nucleotides, the CDR3 is TGTGCCAGCAGCTCGACCGTCAGAGCGCATGGCTACACCTTC. It specifies CASSSTVRAHGYTF.

The CDR3 spells CASSLGREGSNQPQHF. Here the CDR3 DNA reads TGTGCCAGCAGCTTAGGGAGGGAGGGGAGCAATCAGCCCCAGCATTTT. The rearrangement uses TRBV7-3 and TRBJ1-5, with D possibly TRBD1 on 5 matching bases. V lost 2 bases and J 1 base, leaving 12 bases between the germline ends. This CDR3 region has 16 residues. The V gene's germline CDR1 is SGHTA and CDR2 FQGTGA.

The gene calls are TRBV30 and TRBJ2-7; D might be TRBD1 (6 bases). The CDR3 is made up of 13 amino acids. V was trimmed by 3 bases and J by 0 bases, leaving 9 bases between them. Germline values: CDR1 GTSNPN, CDR2 SVGIG (reference sequence). This CDR3 is CAWSRDNSYEQYF. CDR3 coding DNA: TGTGCCTGGAGCCGGGACAACTCCTACGAGCAGTACTTC.

This clone was recorded once. V usage is TRBV5-6 and J usage is TRBJ1-2; 8 positions match TRBD1. The CDR3 spans 13 residues. V was pared by 2 bases and J by 8 bases, with 5 bases of the junction left unmatched. Germline V gene sequence: CDR1 SGHDT, CDR2 YYEEEE. The CDR3 here is CASSFGQGGGYTF. CDR3 coding DNA: TGTGCCAGCAGCTTCGGACAGGGCGGCGGCTACACCTTC.

V usage is TRBV7-2 and J usage is TRBJ1-6; the D gene is possibly TRBD1 (5 bases). Trimming took off 5 bases at V and 6 bases at J, with 8 bases between the two ends. Germline V CDR1 and CDR2: SGHTA, FQGNSA. The CDR3 extends over 13 amino acids. As DNA, the CDR3 is TGTGCCAGCAGCCCGGGACTTAATTCACCCCTCCACTTT. Translating it yields CASSPGLNSPLHF.

CDR3 sequence reads: CASSLVANQPQHF. CDR3 nucleotide sequence: TGTGCCAGCAGCTTGGTGGCCAATCAGCCCCAGCATTTT. The genes are TRBV5-4 and TRBJ1-5, with D unresolved. Trimming took 0 bases from V and 3 from J, leaving 4 bases between them. Germline lookup yields CDR1 SGHNT and CDR2 YYREEE (reference sequence). The CDR3 is 13 residues long.

The genes are TRBV4-1 and TRBJ2-3, with D maybe TRBD1 (6 bases). Per germline, CDR1 MGHRA and CDR2 YSYEKL. V was cut by 2 bases and J by 4 bases, with 10 bases left in between. This CDR3 region has 14 residues. The CDR3 protein is CASSQPTGPDTQYF. CDR3 nucleotide sequence: TGCGCCAGCAGCCAACCCACAGGGCCAGATACGCAGTATTTT.

CDR3 amino acids: CASSLSMSYEQYF. The CDR3, as DNA: TGTGCCAGCAGTTTATCGATGAGCTACGAGCAGTACTTC. The chain joins TRBV27 to TRBJ2-7; D ambiguous. Trimming took off 0 bases at V and 3 bases at J, with 6 bases between the two ends. CDR3 length equals 13 residues. Germline V gene data show CDR1 as MNHEY and CDR2 as SMNVEV (reference sequence).

The chain is built from TRBV19 and TRBJ2-3; 12 nucleotides match TRBD2. V lost 4 bases to trimming and J lost 1 base; unmatched junction nucleotides: 0. The CDR3 extends over 15 amino acids. Per the germline V gene, CDR1 is LNHDA and CDR2 is SQIVND (reference sequence). This chain's CDR3 is CASSRTSGGTDTQYF. The CDR3 nucleotides read TGTGCCAGTAGTAGGACTAGCGGGGGCACAGATACGCAGTATTTT.

The V gene is TRBV7-2, the J gene TRBJ1-1, with a weak D call TRBD1 (5 bases). CDR3 length: 14 residues. The V end lost 1 base, the J end lost 10 bases, and 16 bases lay between the germline ends. Per the germline V gene, CDR1 is SGHTA and CDR2 is FQGNSA. The CDR3 protein is CASSLGGQQYGAFF. DNA for the CDR3: TGTGCCAGCAGCTTAGGAGGACAACAATACGGAGCTTTCTTT.

The chain carries TRBV9 and TRBJ2-1; a weak D match, TRBD2 (5 bases). This CDR3 comprises 14 residues. The germline CDR1 and CDR2 sequences are SGDLS and YYNGEE. The V and J ends lost 0 bases and 9 bases respectively, with 13 bases between them. The CDR3 is CASSVGGIFVEQFF. The CDR3 region has the DNA TGTGCCAGCAGCGTAGGAGGGATTTTTGTTGAGCAGTTCTTC.

This clone was counted only a few times. This chain joins TRBV30 and TRBJ2-7; D is possibly TRBD2 (6 bases). This CDR3 contains 15 residues. The V gene's germline CDR1 is GTSNPN and CDR2 SVGIG (reference sequence). Trimming shortened V by 0 bases and J by 7 bases, and 19 bases separated the two germline ends. The CDR3 bases are TGTGCCTGGAGTGTATTCGGCGGGACCCTAAGGGAGCAGTACTTC. Its protein is CAWSVFGGTLREQYF.

The chain couples TRBV6-6 to TRBJ1-5; D may be TRBD1 (5 bases). Trimming took 1 base from V and 1 from J, leaving 8 bases between them. CDR1 is MNHNY, CDR2 SVGAGI, per germline (reference sequence). This CDR3 contains 15 residues. This CDR3 is CASSYLGLSNQPQHF. The DNA for the CDR3 is TGTGCCAGCAGTTACTTGGGACTCAGCAATCAGCCCCAGCATTTT.

This chain uses TRBV5-1 with TRBJ2-3; 9 bases fit TRBD2. The J segment lost 6 bases and the V segment lost 1 base, leaving 12 bases of the junction unmatched. This CDR3 has 17 amino acids. Germline V gene lookup returns CDR1 SGHRS and CDR2 YFSETQ. The CDR3 DNA reads as TGCGCCAGCAGCTTGTTTCCGGGACTAGCCAATCAGGATACGCAGTATTTT. This sequence encodes CASSLFPGLANQDTQYF.

V usage is TRBV30 and J usage is TRBJ1-5; no reliable D call. In germline, CDR1 is GTSNPN, CDR2 SVGIG (reference sequence). Trimming removed 0 bases at V and 6 bases at J, with 9 bases between. CDR3 length equals 13 residues. The CDR3 DNA is TGTGCCTGGAGTGTAGCAGAGGGTCAGCCCCAGCATTTT. Residues: CAWSVAEGQPQHF.

The rearrangement joins TRBV6-6 to TRBJ1-4; TRBD1 might be the D (6 bases). Looked up from germline, CDR1 is MNHNY and CDR2 is SVGAGI (reference sequence). V was pared by 8 bases and J by 4 bases, with 17 bases between. The CDR3 consists of 15 residues. CDR3 in amino acids: CASESLTGLNEKLFF. Written as DNA, the CDR3 is TGTGCCAGCGAGTCTCTGACAGGCCTTAATGAAAAACTGTTTTTT.